The 12 T cell receptor beta chains below all came from one sample that was sequenced in a study of blood T cell repertoires in COVID-19. Profiling relied on immunoSEQ multiplex PCR, and the TCRdb table lists in-frame clones only, not all of them. The sample lists more than 35,000 clones; roughly 75% were seen once. Sequencing was carried out using peripheral blood. The receptor set was obtained from a man older than 75 with active or convalescent COVID-19.

The chain carries TRBV19 and TRBJ1-1, with 7 bases identical to TRBD1. The CDR3 is made up of 17 amino acids. V dropped 5 bases and J dropped 6; count of bases not matched to a gene: 18. Germline CDR1 is LNHDA and CDR2 is SQIVND (reference sequence). CDR3 protein: CASSSAGQVGSIAEAFF. CDR3 nucleotide sequence: TGTGCCAGTAGTTCAGCTGGACAGGTGGGGTCGATAGCTGAAGCTTTCTTT. The variable domain in full, completed from reference TRBV19 and TRBJ1-1, reads DGGITQSPKYLFRKEGQNVTLSCEQNLNHDAMYWYRQDPGQGLRLIYYSQIVNDFQKGDIAEGYSVSREKKESFPLTVTSAQKNPTAFYLCASSSAGQVGSIAEAFFGQGTRLTVV.

The J gene is TRBJ1-4, the V gene TRBV4-3; 7 bases fit TRBD1. The V gene end was trimmed by 1 base and the J gene end by 4 bases; junction bases not matched to a gene: 12. Germline V CDR1 and CDR2: LGHNA, YSLEER. The CDR3 is 18 amino acids. CDR3 nucleotides: TGCGCCAGCAGCCAAGTAGGGGGCTTGGGGAAATATAATGAAAAACTGTTTTTT. The encoded protein is CASSQVGGLGKYNEKLFF.

V gene TRBV7-8 combines with J gene TRBJ1-1, with D perhaps matching TRBD1 (5 bases). Trimming took 0 bases from V and 2 from J, leaving 10 bases between them. Germline CDR1 and CDR2: SGHVS and FQNEAQ. The CDR3 loop spans 15 amino acids. CDR3 region: CASSLARGTNTEAFF. The CDR3 DNA follows: TGTGCCAGCAGCTTAGCTCGCGGGACCAACACTGAAGCTTTCTTT. Variable domain in full (rest from reference TRBV7-8 and TRBJ1-1): GAGVSQSPRYKVAKRGQDVALRCDPISGHVSLFWYQQALGQGPEFLTYFQNEAQLDKSGLPSDRFFAERPEGSVSTLKIQRTQQEDSAVYLCASSLARGTNTEAFFGQGTRLTVV.

This chain connects TRBV21-1 to TRBJ1-5. TRBV21-1 is a recognized pseudogene. The CDR3 runs to 13 residues. As DNA, the CDR3 is TGTGCCAGCAGCAGGAGAGTAAGCTCTCCCCAGCATTTT. This sequence encodes CASSRRVSSPQHF.

The CDR3 loop reads CASSLRLAGPFQETQYF. The CDR3 DNA sequence: TGTGCCAGCAGTTTAAGACTAGCGGGACCCTTCCAAGAGACCCAGTACTTC. J is TRBJ2-5 and V is TRBV27; 11 bases agree with TRBD2. The length of the CDR3 is 17 residues. CDR1 is MNHEY, CDR2 SMNVEV, per germline (reference sequence). V trimming: 2 bases; J trimming: 1 base; junction bases outside the gene matches: 6.

V is TRBV5-1 and J is TRBJ2-5; TRBD1 matches at 9 bases. Germline V gives CDR1 SGHRS, CDR2 YFSETQ. This CDR3 comprises 15 residues. V gave up 2 bases and J gave up 6 bases; unmatched junction bases: 8. CDR3 DNA sequence: TGCGCCAGCAGCTTCGGAGGACAGGGGATCAAGACCCAGTACTTC. Translation gives CASSFGGQGIKTQYF.

There are a few counts of this clone. In nucleotides, the CDR3 is TGTGCCAGCAGCCTCGGGGAGTTCGGTGGCTACACCTTC. Amino acid sequence: CASSLGEFGGYTF. V gene TRBV5-6 combines with J gene TRBJ1-2; D is unresolved. This CDR3 comprises 13 residues. The V gene's germline CDR1 is SGHDT and CDR2 YYEEEE. Trimming took 4 bases from V and 7 from J, leaving 14 bases between them.

This chain links TRBV9 with TRBJ2-3; the D is unclear. This CDR3 region has 13 residues. CDR1 and CDR2 from the germline V gene are SGDLS and YYNGEE. V gave up 0 bases and J gave up 6 bases, with 8 bases separating them. The CDR3 nucleotides read TGTGCCAGCAGCGTAGGTGAGAGGGATACGCAGTATTTT. It yields the protein CASSVGERDTQYF.

The rearrangement uses TRBV28 and TRBJ1-6; the match to TRBD1 covers 7 bases. The CDR3 runs to 15 residues. V dropped 4 bases and J dropped 6; count of bases not matched to a gene: 6. Germline CDR1 and CDR2: MDHEN and SYDVKM. The CDR3 loop reads CASSSPGQPNSPLHF. The CDR3 DNA reads as TGTGCCAGCAGTTCACCGGGACAGCCTAATTCACCCCTCCACTTT.

This chain joins TRBV7-8 and TRBJ2-7; 10 bases line up with TRBD2. V lost 5 bases and J lost 2; bases outside the gene matches: 3. The CDR3 runs 14 residues. Germline V gene sequence: CDR1 SGHVS, CDR2 FQNEAQ. CDR3 region: CASSRAGGPYEQYF. The DNA for the CDR3 is TGTGCCAGCAGCCGAGCGGGGGGGCCCTACGAGCAGTACTTC.

J is TRBJ2-3 and V is TRBV19; D is perhaps TRBD2 (6 bases). Trimming removed 8 bases at V and 4 bases at J, with 19 bases between. Germline CDR1 and CDR2: LNHDA and SQIVND (reference sequence). This CDR3 comprises 15 residues. The CDR3 nucleotides are TGTGCCAGTCTTCGTGGGGGTAGCGGTTCAGATACGCAGTATTTT. Translated: CASLRGGSGSDTQYF. The variable domain in full, with the rest retrieved from reference TRBV19 and TRBJ2-3, is DGGITQSPKYLFRKEGQNVTLSCEQNLNHDAMYWYRQDPGQGLRLIYYSQIVNDFQKGDIAEGYSVSREKKESFPLTVTSAQKNPTAFYLCASLRGGSGSDTQYFGPGTRLTVL.

The genes are TRBV19 and TRBJ1-4; TRBD1 might be the D (6 bases). The germline V gene has CDR1 LNHDA and CDR2 SQIVND (reference sequence). Trimming left V 4 bases short and J 1 base short, with 10 bases between. CDR3 length equals 15 residues. This CDR3 is CASSTPDRTNEKLFF. In nucleotides, the CDR3 is TGTGCCAGTAGTACTCCGGACAGAACTAATGAAAAACTGTTTTTT. Full variable domain (rest looked up from reference TRBV19 and TRBJ1-4): DGGITQSPKYLFRKEGQNVTLSCEQNLNHDAMYWYRQDPGQGLRLIYYSQIVNDFQKGDIAEGYSVSREKKESFPLTVTSAQKNPTAFYLCASSTPDRTNEKLFFGSGTQLSVL.